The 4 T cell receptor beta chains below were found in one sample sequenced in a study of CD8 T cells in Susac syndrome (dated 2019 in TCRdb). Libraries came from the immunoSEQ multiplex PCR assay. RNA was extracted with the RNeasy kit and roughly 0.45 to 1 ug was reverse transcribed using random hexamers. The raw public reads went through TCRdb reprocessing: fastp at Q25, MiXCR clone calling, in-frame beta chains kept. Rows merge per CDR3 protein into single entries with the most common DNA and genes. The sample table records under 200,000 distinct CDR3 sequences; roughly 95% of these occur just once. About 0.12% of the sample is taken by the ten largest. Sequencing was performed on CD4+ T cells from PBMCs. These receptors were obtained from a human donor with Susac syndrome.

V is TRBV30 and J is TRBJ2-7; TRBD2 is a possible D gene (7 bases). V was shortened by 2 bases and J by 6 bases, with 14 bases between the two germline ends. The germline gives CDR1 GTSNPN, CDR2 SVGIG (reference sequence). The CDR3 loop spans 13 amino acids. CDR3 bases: TGTGCCTGGAGTCCGAGGGGGGAGGGCGAGCAGTACTTC. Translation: CAWSPRGEGEQYF.

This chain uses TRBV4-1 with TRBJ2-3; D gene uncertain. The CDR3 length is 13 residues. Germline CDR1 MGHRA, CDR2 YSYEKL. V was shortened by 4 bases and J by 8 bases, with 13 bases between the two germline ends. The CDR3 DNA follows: TGCGCCAGCAGCCCCCGCGGCGACGTTACGCAGTATTTT. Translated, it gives CASSPRGDVTQYF.

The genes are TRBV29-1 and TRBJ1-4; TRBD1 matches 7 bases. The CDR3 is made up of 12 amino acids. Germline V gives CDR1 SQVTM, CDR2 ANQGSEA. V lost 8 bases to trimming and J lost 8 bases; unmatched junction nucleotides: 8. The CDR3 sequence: CSIKGAGEKLFF. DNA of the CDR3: TGCAGCATTAAGGGGGCCGGGGAAAAACTGTTTTTT.

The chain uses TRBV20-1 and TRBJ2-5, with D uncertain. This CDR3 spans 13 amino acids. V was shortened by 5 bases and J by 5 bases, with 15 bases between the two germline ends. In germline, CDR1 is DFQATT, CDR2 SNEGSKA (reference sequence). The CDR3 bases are TGCAGTGCTTGGCCCGCCGCGCCGGAGACCCAGTACTTC. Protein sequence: CSAWPAAPETQYF.